This T cell receptor beta chain was identified during a study of blood T cell repertoires in COVID-19. Study at large: Italy, Spain and the United States were the sources of the convalescent and acute COVID-19 samples.

Using immunoSEQ multiplex PCR, the repertoire was profiled, and TCRdb retains in-frame clones only, with some absent. The sample carries 100,000 to 120,000 clones, over 80% recorded once. Germline CDR1 MDHEN, CDR2 SYDVKM. V dropped 2 bases and J dropped 3 bases, with 17 bases sitting between them. The CDR3 runs to 17 residues. The sequence was collected from a woman between 50 and 59 years old with acute or convalescent COVID-19. The material sequenced was peripheral blood. V is TRBV28 and J is TRBJ2-1; a weak D match, TRBD1 (6 bases). The CDR3 is CASSLNLRDILYNEQFF. CDR3 sequence (DNA): TGTGCCAGCAGTTTAAACCTCCGGGACATTCTCTACAATGAGCAGTTCTTC.